The present TCR beta chain was sequenced within a study of T-cell memory formation after mild COVID-19. As regards this clonotype: Its target is not known.

From 5'RACE with constant-segment primers came TCR alpha and TCR beta cDNA libraries that carried sample barcodes and UMIs. TCRdb redid the calling of the 5' RACE reads with MiXCR, one entry per CDR3 protein. Here the sample spans about 470,000 distinct CDR3 sequences, 15% to 20% being singletons. Points from the study as a whole: For contracting clones, CD4+ ones sat mainly in CM and EM, CD8+ in EMRA.

The receptor was derived from an adult woman who had mild COVID-19 (a few samples of this study predate the infection). Cell type and time point are not known. Material: PBMCs or a T cell subset sorted from them (not recorded which).

The CDR3 reads CASQGTAKTQYF. For the CDR3, the DNA is TGTGCCAGCCAAGGGACGGCCAAGACCCAGTACTTC. The rearrangement links TRBV18 to TRBJ2-5; possibly TRBD1 or TRBD2 for D (5 bases each). Trimming stripped 8 bases from V and 6 bases from J, with 13 bases between. Germline values: CDR1 KGHSH, CDR2 LQKENI. The CDR3 extends over 12 amino acids.